Listed below are T cell receptor beta chains from one sample, sequenced in a study of blood T cell repertoires in COVID-19. Method: immunoSEQ multiplex PCR; TCRdb's copy keeps in-frame clones and lacks some. The profile shows about 270,000 clones, over 70% of them singletons. Sequencing was carried out using peripheral blood. The receptors were gathered from a man aged 80 or over with acute or convalescent COVID-19. The conserved cysteine and the conserved F or W are not part of the CDR3 here. The D gene is left open where the match is weak.

v_call	d_call	j_call	cdr3_aa
TRBV7-2	.	TRBJ1-4	ASSKDRGVTNEKLF
TRBV5-1	TRBD2	TRBJ2-1	ASSPGGPDNEQF
TRBV5-1	TRBD1	TRBJ2-7	ASSSGTGVREQY
TRBV6-5	.	TRBJ1-5	ASSQVPNQPQH
TRBV7-6	.	TRBJ2-5	ASSSSDKTQETQY
TRBV2	TRBD1	TRBJ2-7	ASSAPGQVYEQY
TRBV25-1	.	TRBJ2-1	ASSELRGGRNEQF
TRBV5-8	TRBD2	TRBJ2-7	ASSFASGGWEQY
TRBV3-1/TRBV3-2	TRBD1	TRBJ1-6	ASSQGTGVNSPLH
TRBV24-1	TRBD2	TRBJ2-7	ATSGTTDYEQY
TRBV6-5	.	TRBJ1-4	ASSYSGGGEKLF
TRBV18	.	TRBJ2-4	ASSPDMKENIQY
TRBV18	.	TRBJ2-3	ASSLLLGDTQY
TRBV6-5	TRBD1	TRBJ2-2	ASSYHRTGGTGELF
TRBV3-1/TRBV3-2	.	TRBJ2-3	ASSQDPHGSSQY
TRBV7-3	TRBD1	TRBJ2-5	ASSPTGVRQETQY
TRBV18	TRBD1	TRBJ1-4	ASSYRTGVEKLF
TRBV19	TRBD1	TRBJ1-5	ASSPGGTGAGGHQPQH
TRBV3-1/TRBV3-2	TRBD1	TRBJ1-1	ASSQVGTATEAF
TRBV5-6	.	TRBJ2-2	ASSLAGYTGELF
TRBV7-8	TRBD1	TRBJ2-3	ASSPASGQITDTQY
TRBV5-1	TRBD1	TRBJ2-7	ASSFFSDRAEQY
TRBV5-1	TRBD2	TRBJ2-1	ASSLTSGSSGEQF
TRBV7-2	.	TRBJ1-5	ASSSGISTQPQH